The clone carrying this T cell receptor beta chain was found once. CDR1 LGHNT and CDR2 FRNRAP come from the germline V gene. This CDR3 has 14 residues. V gave up 6 bases and J gave up 1 base; unmatched junction bases: 3. The protocol was immunoSEQ multiplex PCR, while the TCRdb copy is restricted to in-frame clones and leaves out a portion. The table has some 220,000 clones, 80% seen once. These data come from a study of blood T cell repertoires in COVID-19. The chain employs TRBV12-5 and TRBJ1-2, with TRBD1 matching 9 bases. The sequenced sample was peripheral blood. This receptor was taken from a woman aged 70 to 79 with acute or convalescent COVID-19. The CDR3 region is CASGGGQGNYGYTF. The DNA of the CDR3 is TGTGCTAGTGGGGGGGGACAGGGTAACTATGGCTACACCTTC.